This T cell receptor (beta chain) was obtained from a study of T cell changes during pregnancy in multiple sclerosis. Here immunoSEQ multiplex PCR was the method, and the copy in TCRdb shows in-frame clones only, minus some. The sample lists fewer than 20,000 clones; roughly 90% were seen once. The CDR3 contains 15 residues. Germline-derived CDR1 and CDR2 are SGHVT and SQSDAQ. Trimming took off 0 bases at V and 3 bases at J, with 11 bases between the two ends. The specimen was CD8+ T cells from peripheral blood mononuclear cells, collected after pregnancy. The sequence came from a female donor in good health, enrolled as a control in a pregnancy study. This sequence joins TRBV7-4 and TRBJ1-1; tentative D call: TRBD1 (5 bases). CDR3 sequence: CASSLAGGKDTEAFF. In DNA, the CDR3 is TGTGCCAGCAGCTTAGCGGGGGGTAAGGACACTGAAGCTTTCTTT.